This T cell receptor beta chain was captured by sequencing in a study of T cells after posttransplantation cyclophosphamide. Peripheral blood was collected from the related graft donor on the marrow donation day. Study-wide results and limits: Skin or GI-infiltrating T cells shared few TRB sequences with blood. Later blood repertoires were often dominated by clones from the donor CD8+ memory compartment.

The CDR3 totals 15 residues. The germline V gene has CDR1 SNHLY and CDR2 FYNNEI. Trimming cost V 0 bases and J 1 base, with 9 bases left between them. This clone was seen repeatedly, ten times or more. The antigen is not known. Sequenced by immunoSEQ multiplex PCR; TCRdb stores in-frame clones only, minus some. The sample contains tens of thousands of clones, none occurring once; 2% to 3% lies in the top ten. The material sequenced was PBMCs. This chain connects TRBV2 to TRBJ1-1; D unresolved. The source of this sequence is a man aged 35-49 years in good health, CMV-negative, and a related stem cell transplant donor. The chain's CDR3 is CASSEASGPNTEAFF. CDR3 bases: TGTGCCAGCAGTGAAGCTTCTGGGCCGAACACTGAAGCTTTCTTT.